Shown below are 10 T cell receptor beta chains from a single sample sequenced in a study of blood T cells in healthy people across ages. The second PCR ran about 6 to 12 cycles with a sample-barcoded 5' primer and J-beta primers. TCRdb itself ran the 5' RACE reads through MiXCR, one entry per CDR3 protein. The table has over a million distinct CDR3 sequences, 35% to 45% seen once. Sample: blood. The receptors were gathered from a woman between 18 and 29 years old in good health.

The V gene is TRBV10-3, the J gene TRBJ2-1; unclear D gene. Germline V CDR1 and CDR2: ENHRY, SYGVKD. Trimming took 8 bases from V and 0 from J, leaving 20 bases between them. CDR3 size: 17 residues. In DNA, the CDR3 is TGTGCCATCGTGGAACTATCAGCCCCCGGCTCCTACAATGAGCAGTTCTTC. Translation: CAIVELSAPGSYNEQFF.

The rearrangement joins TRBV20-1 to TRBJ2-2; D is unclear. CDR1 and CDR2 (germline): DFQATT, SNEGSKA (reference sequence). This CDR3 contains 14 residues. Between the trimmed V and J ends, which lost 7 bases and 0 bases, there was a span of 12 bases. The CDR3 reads CSGAGGTNTGELFF. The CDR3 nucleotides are TGCAGTGGGGCCGGCGGAACGAACACCGGGGAGCTGTTTTTT.

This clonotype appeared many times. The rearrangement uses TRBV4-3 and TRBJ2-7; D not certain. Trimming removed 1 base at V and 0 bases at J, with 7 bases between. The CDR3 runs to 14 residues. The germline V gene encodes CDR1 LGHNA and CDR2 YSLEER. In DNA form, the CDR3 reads TGCGCCAGCAGCCAAGGCAGGAGCTCCTACGAGCAGTACTTC. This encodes CASSQGRSSYEQYF.

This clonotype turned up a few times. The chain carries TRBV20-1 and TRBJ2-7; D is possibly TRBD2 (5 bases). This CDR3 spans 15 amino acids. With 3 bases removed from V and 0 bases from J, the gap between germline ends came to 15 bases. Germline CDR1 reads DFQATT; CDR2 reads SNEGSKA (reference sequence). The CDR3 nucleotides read TGCAGTGCTAGCCGTCCCCGCGGGCCCTCCTACGAGCAGTACTTC. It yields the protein CSASRPRGPSYEQYF.

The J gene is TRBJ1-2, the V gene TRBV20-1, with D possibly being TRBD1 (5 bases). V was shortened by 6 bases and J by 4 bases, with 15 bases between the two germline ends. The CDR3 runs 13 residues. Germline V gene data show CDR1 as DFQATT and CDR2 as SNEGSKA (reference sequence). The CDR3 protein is CSAFDSGTYGYTF. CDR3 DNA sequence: TGCAGTGCCTTCGACAGTGGGACCTATGGCTACACCTTC.

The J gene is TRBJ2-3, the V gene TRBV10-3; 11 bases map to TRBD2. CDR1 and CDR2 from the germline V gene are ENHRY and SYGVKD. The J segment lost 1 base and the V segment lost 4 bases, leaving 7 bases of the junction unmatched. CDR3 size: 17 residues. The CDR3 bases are TGTGCCATCAGTGGGAGGGGACTAGCGGTGGGCACAGATACGCAGTATTTT. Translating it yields CAISGRGLAVGTDTQYF.

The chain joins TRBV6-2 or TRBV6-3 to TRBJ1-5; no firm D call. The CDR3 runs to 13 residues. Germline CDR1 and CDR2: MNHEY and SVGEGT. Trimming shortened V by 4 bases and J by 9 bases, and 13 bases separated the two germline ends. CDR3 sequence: CASSSGRITPQHF. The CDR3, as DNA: TGTGCCAGCAGTTCCGGCAGAATCACGCCCCAGCATTTT.

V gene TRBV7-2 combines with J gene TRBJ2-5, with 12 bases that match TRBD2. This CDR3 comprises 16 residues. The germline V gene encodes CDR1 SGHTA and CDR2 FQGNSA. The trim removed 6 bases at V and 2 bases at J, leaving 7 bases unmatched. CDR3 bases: TGTGCCAGCAGTACTAGCGGGAGGCTAAATCAAGAGACCCAGTACTTC. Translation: CASSTSGRLNQETQYF.

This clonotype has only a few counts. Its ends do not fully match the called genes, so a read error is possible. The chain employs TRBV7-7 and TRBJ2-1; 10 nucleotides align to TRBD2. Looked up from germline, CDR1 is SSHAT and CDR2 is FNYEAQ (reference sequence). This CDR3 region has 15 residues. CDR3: CASSASSGGNNEQFF. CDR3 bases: TGTGCTAGCAGCGCGTCTAGCGGGGGAAACAATGAGCAGTTCTTC.

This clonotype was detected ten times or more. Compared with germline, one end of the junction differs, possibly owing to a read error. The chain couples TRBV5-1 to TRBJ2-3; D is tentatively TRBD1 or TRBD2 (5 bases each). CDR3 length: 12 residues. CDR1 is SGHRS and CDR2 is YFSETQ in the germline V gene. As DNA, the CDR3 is TGCGCCAGCAGCTTCGGGGCAGAGACGCAGTATTTT. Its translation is CASSFGAETQYF.